One sample yielded the 7 T cell receptor beta chains listed below, sequenced in a study of CD8 T cells in Susac syndrome. An input of 0.5 to 1 ug of RNA was subjected to reverse transcription using random hexamers. TCRdb re-called the immunoSEQ multiplex PCR reads through MiXCR, storing one row per CDR3 protein. The data hold about 84,000 distinct CDR3 sequences, with 95% to 96% observed a single time. The sequencing input was CD8+ T cells from PBMCs. The receptors stem from a human donor with Susac syndrome.

The gene calls are TRBV20-1 and TRBJ2-7, with 11 positions matching TRBD2. J gave up 1 base and V 3 bases, and 5 bases lay outside the gene matches. CDR1 DFQATT and CDR2 SNEGSKA come from the germline V gene (reference sequence). This CDR3 is built from 15 residues. The CDR3 loop reads CSARQLAGVSYEQYF. CDR3 coding DNA: TGCAGTGCTAGGCAACTAGCGGGAGTGTCCTACGAGCAGTACTTC.

The CDR3 bases are TGTGCCAGCAGCTCCCAGGGGGCCGATCAGCCCCAGCATTTT. Protein product: CASSSQGADQPQHF. The chain combines TRBV7-9 with TRBJ1-5; 8 bases are a match to TRBD1. This CDR3 has 14 amino acids. V lost 4 bases, J lost 5 bases, and 4 bases stayed unmatched. CDR1 is SEHNR, CDR2 FQNEAQ, per germline (reference sequence).

This clonotype was seen just once. This sequence joins TRBV5-1 and TRBJ2-6; D is uncertain. V gave up 0 bases and J gave up 0 bases, with 13 bases separating them. CDR1 SGHRS and CDR2 YFSETQ come from the germline V gene. The CDR3 loop spans 18 amino acids. The DNA of the CDR3 is TGCGCCAGCAGCTTGGATGGCAGCCGAATCTCTGGGGCCAACGTCCTGACTTTC. Encoded protein: CASSLDGSRISGANVLTF. Supplemented by reference TRBV5-1 and TRBJ2-6, the full variable domain reads KAGVTQTPRYLIKTRGQQVTLSCSPISGHRSVSWYQQTPGQGLQFLFEYFSETQRNKGNFPGRFSGRQFSNSRSEMNVSTLELGDSALYLCASSLDGSRISGANVLTFGAGSRLTVL.

The gene calls are TRBV29-1 and TRBJ2-1; the D call may be TRBD1 or TRBD2 (5 bases each). V shed 4 bases and J shed 6 bases, with 7 bases lying between them. The CDR3 loop spans 11 amino acids. Germline loops: CDR1 SQVTM, CDR2 ANQGSEA. In DNA form, the CDR3 reads TGCAGCGTTGTCGGGGCCAATGAGCAGTTCTTC. The encoded protein is CSVVGANEQFF.

This clonotype appeared once. The gene calls are TRBV19 and TRBJ1-2; D gene ambiguous. V lost 6 bases and J 4 bases, leaving 9 bases between the germline ends. The V gene's germline CDR1 is LNHDA and CDR2 SQIVND (reference sequence). This CDR3 has 12 amino acids. DNA of the CDR3: TGTGCCAGTAGCCTCTTAGGCTATGGCTACACCTTC. This sequence encodes CASSLLGYGYTF.

This CDR3 is CASSFVQGPVGELFF. The CDR3 DNA reads TGTGCCAGCAGTTTCGTTCAGGGTCCGGTCGGGGAGCTGTTTTTT. The chain couples TRBV28 to TRBJ2-2, with D maybe TRBD1 (5 bases). V was trimmed by 3 bases and J by 7 bases, leaving 15 bases between them. CDR1 is MDHEN, CDR2 SYDVKM, per germline. This CDR3 comprises 15 residues.

The chain recombines TRBV15 with TRBJ2-2; either TRBD1 or TRBD2 may supply D (6 bases each). CDR1 is LNHNV and CDR2 is YYDKDF in the germline V gene (reference sequence). This CDR3 comprises 16 residues. V lost 0 bases, J lost 0 bases, and 8 bases lay in between. The CDR3 nucleotides read TGTGCCACCAGCAGAGATGGGGGGCCGAACACCGGGGAGCTGTTTTTT. It specifies CATSRDGGPNTGELFF.